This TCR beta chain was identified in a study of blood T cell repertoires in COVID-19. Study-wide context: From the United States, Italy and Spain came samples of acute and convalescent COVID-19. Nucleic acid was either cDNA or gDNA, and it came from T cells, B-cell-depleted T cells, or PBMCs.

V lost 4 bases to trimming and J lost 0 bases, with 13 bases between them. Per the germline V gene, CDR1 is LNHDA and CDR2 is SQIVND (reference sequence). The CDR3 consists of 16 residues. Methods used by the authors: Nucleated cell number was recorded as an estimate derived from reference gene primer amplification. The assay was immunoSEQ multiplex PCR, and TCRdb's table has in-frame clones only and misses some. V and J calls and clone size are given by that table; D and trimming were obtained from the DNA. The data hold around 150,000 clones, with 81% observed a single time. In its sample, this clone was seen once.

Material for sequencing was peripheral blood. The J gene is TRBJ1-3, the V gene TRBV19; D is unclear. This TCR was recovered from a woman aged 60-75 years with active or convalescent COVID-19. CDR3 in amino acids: CASSKFSGSSGNTIYF. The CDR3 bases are TGTGCCAGTAGTAAGTTTTCGGGGAGCTCTGGAAACACCATATATTTT.